Each of the 15 T cell receptor beta chains below was sequenced from the same sample in a study of OX40 agonist ivuxolimab in advanced cancers. Profiled with immunoSEQ multiplex PCR; TCRdb holds only in-frame clones, not every one. The sample lists about 46,000 clones, 88% occurring once. Sequencing was performed on CD4+ or CD8+ T cells sorted from blood, taken in a trial of the OX40 agonist ivuxolimab. The receptors derive from an adult with an advanced solid tumor such as melanoma, head and neck, liver or kidney cancer.

The sample holds one count of this clone. The chain employs TRBV9 and TRBJ2-1; 7 bases match TRBD1. The ends lost 3 bases at V and 8 bases at J; junction bases unmatched: 17. This CDR3 is built from 17 residues. Germline CDR1 and CDR2: SGDLS and YYNGEE. The CDR3 reads CASSAAPRTGVRDEQFF. DNA for the CDR3: TGTGCCAGCAGCGCCGCACCCCGCACAGGGGTAAGGGATGAGCAGTTCTTC.

The chain carries TRBV30 and TRBJ1-2, with unresolved D. The germline V gene has CDR1 GTSNPN and CDR2 SVGIG (reference sequence). The CDR3 consists of 12 residues. V lost 0 bases and J lost 7, with 9 bases in between. CDR3 in DNA: TGTGCCTGGAGTGTATGGGCCAGTGGCTACACCTTC. This translates into CAWSVWASGYTF.

The chain couples TRBV28 to TRBJ1-2; a weak D match, TRBD1 (6 bases). Germline V gene data show CDR1 as MDHEN and CDR2 as SYDVKM. V dropped 7 bases and J dropped 7 bases, with 16 bases sitting between them. The CDR3 has 13 amino acids. Here the CDR3 reads CASNPDRMGGYTF. CDR3 nucleotide sequence: TGTGCCAGCAATCCTGACAGGATGGGTGGCTACACCTTC.

The chain combines TRBV30 with TRBJ1-1, with TRBD1 identical over 8 bases. The V gene's germline CDR1 is GTSNPN and CDR2 SVGIG (reference sequence). Trimming removed 0 bases from V and 0 bases from J; junction bases left unmatched: 9. The CDR3 has 17 residues. The chain's CDR3 is CAWSVRLTGAMNTEAFF. The CDR3, as DNA: TGTGCCTGGAGTGTACGACTGACAGGGGCTATGAACACTGAAGCTTTCTTT.

The chain is built from TRBV10-1 and TRBJ2-2, with D uncertain. CDR3 length: 13 residues. The germline gives CDR1 WNHNN, CDR2 SYGVQD (reference sequence). Trimming stripped 0 bases from V and 10 bases from J, with 9 bases between. For the CDR3, the DNA is TGCGCCAGCAGTGAGTCGAACCGGGCGGAGCTGTTTTTT. Protein sequence: CASSESNRAELFF.

The V call is TRBV18, the J call TRBJ2-5; unclear D gene. Germline assignment: CDR1 KGHSH and CDR2 LQKENI. Deletions cut 3 bases from V and 2 bases from J, with 7 bases between. The CDR3 consists of 13 residues. The CDR3 region has the DNA TGTGCCAGCTCACCGGAACAGCAAGAGACCCAGTACTTC. It encodes CASSPEQQETQYF.

CDR3 residues: CASSSSGVPEYEQFF. Written as DNA, the CDR3 is TGTGCCAGCAGTTCTAGCGGGGTCCCCGAATATGAGCAGTTCTTC. This sequence joins TRBV27 and TRBJ2-1; TRBD2 aligns across 9 bases. J gave up 8 bases and V 4 bases, and 9 bases lay outside the gene matches. Germline CDR1 reads MNHEY; CDR2 reads SMNVEV (reference sequence). CDR3 length: 15 residues.

V is TRBV5-1 and J is TRBJ2-5; D possibly matches TRBD1 or TRBD2 (5 bases each). The CDR3 runs to 13 residues. Trimming took 1 base from V and 4 from J, leaving 8 bases between them. Germline V CDR1 and CDR2: SGHRS, YFSETQ. CDR3 in amino acids: CASSLTGRETQYF. CDR3 in DNA: TGCGCCAGCAGCTTGACGGGACGAGAGACCCAGTACTTC.

The chain links TRBV9 to TRBJ2-3; 9 bases align to TRBD1. This CDR3 comprises 15 residues. V trimming: 4 bases; J trimming: 9 bases; junction bases outside the gene matches: 12. CDR1 is SGDLS and CDR2 is YYNGEE in the germline V gene. The CDR3 DNA reads as TGTGCCAGCAGCAGATCCGGGACAGGGAAGGAGACGCAGTATTTT. It translates to CASSRSGTGKETQYF.

V usage is TRBV9 and J usage is TRBJ2-3, with D uncertain. This CDR3 has 13 residues. Germline V CDR1 and CDR2: SGDLS, YYNGEE. V was shortened by 3 bases and J by 5 bases, with 10 bases between the two germline ends. CDR3 amino acids: CASSEGVEDTQYF. The DNA of the CDR3 is TGTGCCAGCAGCGAAGGTGTGGAAGATACGCAGTATTTT.

The chain recombines TRBV27 with TRBJ2-7; D remains ambiguous. This CDR3 contains 13 residues. Germline lookup yields CDR1 MNHEY and CDR2 SMNVEV (reference sequence). The germline V and J ends were trimmed by 2 bases and 2 bases, with 7 bases remaining between them. CDR3 nucleotides: TGTGCCAGCAGTTTAGGTAGCCCCTACGAGCAGTACTTC. It yields the protein CASSLGSPYEQYF.

The chain recombines TRBV25-1 with TRBJ2-1; TRBD2 matches 7 bases. Losses at the gene ends were 3 bases for V and 7 bases for J; bases not matched to a gene: 6. This CDR3 has 14 amino acids. Germline V gives CDR1 MGHDK, CDR2 SYGVNS. CDR3 nucleotides: TGTGCCAGCAGTGAGCCCGGGGAGGGGAATGAGCAGTTCTTC. It codes for CASSEPGEGNEQFF.

The V call is TRBV5-4, the J call TRBJ2-7; TRBD1 is a possible D gene (6 bases). Germline V gene lookup returns CDR1 SGHNT and CDR2 YYREEE (reference sequence). The CDR3 is made up of 14 amino acids. Trimming took off 2 bases at V and 2 bases at J, with 11 bases between the two ends. Written as DNA, the CDR3 is TGTGCCAGCAGCTTATTAGGGGGAGCCTACGAGCAGTACTTC. Protein: CASSLLGGAYEQYF.

J is TRBJ2-3 and V is TRBV6-4, with a possible D match to TRBD1 (6 bases). The CDR3 has 18 amino acids. In germline, CDR1 is MRHNA, CDR2 SNTAGT. V shed 2 bases and J shed 2 bases, with 20 bases lying between them. The CDR3 nucleotides read TGTGCCAGCAGTGACGGGAGACATCACCAGGGGTTCACAGATACGCAGTATTTT. Its translation: CASSDGRHHQGFTDTQYF.

The V call is TRBV9, the J call TRBJ2-2; TRBD2 matches at 10 bases. J was trimmed by 5 bases and V by 3 bases; bases with no gene match: 4. CDR1 SGDLS and CDR2 YYNGEE come from the germline V gene. There are 15 residues in the CDR3. In DNA form, the CDR3 reads TGTGCCAGCAGCGGGACTAGCGGCAAAACCGGGGAGCTGTTTTTT. Protein sequence: CASSGTSGKTGELFF. Based on the CDR3 plus reference TRBV9 and TRBJ2-2, the full variable domain is DSGVTQTPKHLITATGQRVTLRCSPRSGDLSVYWYQQSLDQGLQFLIQYYNGEERAKGNILERFSAQQFPDLHSELNLSSLELGDSALYFCASSGTSGKTGELFFGEGSRLTVL.